The next 22 T cell receptor beta chains were all read from a single sample in a study of blood T cell repertoires in COVID-19. Sequenced by immunoSEQ multiplex PCR; TCRdb stores in-frame clones only, minus some. The sample contains approximately 200,000 clones, 94% of which appear only once. The sequenced sample was peripheral blood. The receptors stem from a man between 25 and 39 years old with COVID-19, enrolled during active disease.

The chain uses TRBV7-9 and TRBJ2-1, with 10 bases matching TRBD1. This CDR3 is 16 amino acids long. CDR1 and CDR2 from the germline V gene are SEHNR and FQNEAQ (reference sequence). The V gene end was trimmed by 5 bases and the J gene end by 3 bases; junction bases not matched to a gene: 7. The CDR3 sequence is CASSPGTGVYYNEQFF. Here the CDR3 DNA reads TGTGCCAGCAGCCCCGGGACAGGGGTATACTACAATGAGCAGTTCTTC.

The chain carries TRBV2 and TRBJ2-1; the D gene is possibly TRBD2 (6 bases). The germline V gene has CDR1 SNHLY and CDR2 FYNNEI. Trimming took off 8 bases at V and 3 bases at J, with 14 bases between the two ends. The CDR3 runs 14 residues. In DNA form, the CDR3 reads TGTGCCAGCCTAAGCGGGCGCTACTACAATGAGCAGTTCTTC. Translation gives CASLSGRYYNEQFF.

The genes are TRBV10-3 and TRBJ1-1; a weak D match, TRBD1 (6 bases). Germline assignment: CDR1 ENHRY and CDR2 SYGVKD. Trimming cost V 11 bases and J 0 bases, with 13 bases left between them. The CDR3 extends over 13 amino acids. CDR3 loop: CAFSGHLNTEAFF. The DNA for the CDR3 is TGTGCCTTCTCGGGACATCTGAACACTGAAGCTTTCTTT.

The chain combines TRBV29-1 with TRBJ1-2; no clear D. Trimming removed 8 bases from V and 3 bases from J, with 16 bases in between. The CDR3 sequence is 13 residues long. Germline CDR1 and CDR2: SQVTM and ANQGSEA. The CDR3 nucleotides are TGCAGCTTCAACCGGGATCGGGACTATGGCTACACCTTC. Protein sequence: CSFNRDRDYGYTF. The full variable domain, its missing parts supplied by reference TRBV29-1 and TRBJ1-2, is SAVISQKPSRDICQRGTSLTIQCQVDSQVTMMFWYRQQPGQSLTLIATANQGSEATYESGFVIDKFPISRPNLTFSTLTVSNMSPEDSSIYLCSFNRDRDYGYTFGSGTRLTVV.

This clone was picked up one time. This chain connects TRBV21-1 to TRBJ2-5; the table's D call, TRBD2, has no DNA check behind it. TRBV21-1 is a documented pseudogene. The CDR3 consists of 13 residues. The CDR3 sequence is CKRSGGALETQYF. CDR3 bases: TGTAAAAGGAGCGGGGGGGCCCTTGAGACCCAGTACTTC.

The V call is TRBV6-2 or TRBV6-3, the J call TRBJ1-2; 8 bases agree with TRBD1. This CDR3 region has 13 residues. The V and J ends lost 2 bases and 8 bases, in that order; junction bases with no gene match: 4. Germline V CDR1 and CDR2: MNHEY, SVGEGT. CDR3 coding DNA: TGTGCCAGCAGTTACAGGACAGGGAGCGGCTACACCTTC. Translating it yields CASSYRTGSGYTF.

CDR3 region: CASSLRTTGGYTF. For the CDR3, the DNA is TGTGCCAGCAGTCTCCGGACAACGGGCGGCTACACCTTC. The chain has TRBV6-6 and TRBJ1-2; maybe TRBD1 (5 bases). The CDR3 has 13 residues. Trimming took 5 bases from V and 8 from J, leaving 15 bases between them. CDR1 and CDR2 from the germline V gene are MNHNY and SVGAGI (reference sequence).

The gene calls are TRBV27 and TRBJ1-3; D remains ambiguous. V lost 6 bases, J lost 3 bases, and 15 bases lay in between. The CDR3 extends over 15 amino acids. Germline CDR1 and CDR2: MNHEY and SMNVEV (reference sequence). The CDR3 sequence: CASSQSAAVGNTIYF. For the CDR3, the DNA is TGTGCCAGCAGCCAATCGGCGGCAGTTGGAAACACCATATATTTT.

The chain couples TRBV4-1 to TRBJ2-7; TRBD1 agrees at 7 bases. V shed 3 bases, J shed 2 bases, and the junction held 1 base outside the gene matches. CDR1 MGHRA and CDR2 YSYEKL come from the germline V gene. The CDR3 contains 13 residues. CDR3 amino acids: CASSQGQPYEQYF. As DNA, the CDR3 is TGCGCCAGCAGCCAGGGACAGCCCTACGAGCAGTACTTC.

DNA for the CDR3: TGTGCCAGCAGCTTAGATGAGGGTTCCGGCTACACCTTC. Translation gives CASSLDEGSGYTF. The genes are TRBV7-9 and TRBJ1-2, with D hard to call. The CDR3 runs 13 residues. Trimming removed 1 base from V and 8 bases from J, with 11 bases in between. Germline V lookup: CDR1 SEHNR, CDR2 FQNEAQ (reference sequence).

The chain recombines TRBV7-3 with TRBJ2-1, with 9 bases fitting TRBD2. V dropped 5 bases and J dropped 6; count of bases not matched to a gene: 23. The germline CDR1 and CDR2 sequences are SGHTA and FQGTGA. This CDR3 region has 20 residues. CDR3 in amino acids: CASSRSVGSPGAGGINEQFF. The CDR3 DNA reads TGTGCCAGCAGCCGGAGTGTGGGATCCCCAGGAGCGGGGGGAATCAATGAGCAGTTCTTC.

J is TRBJ1-2 and V is TRBV3-1 (or the pseudogene TRBV3-2); 11 nucleotides match TRBD1. The germline V gene encodes CDR1 LGHDT and CDR2 YNNKEL (reference sequence). The CDR3 loop spans 16 amino acids. The junction had 7 bases not matched to a gene; V was cut back by 0 bases and J by 7 bases. CDR3: CASSQEGQGERGGYTF. CDR3 DNA sequence: TGTGCCAGCAGCCAAGAGGGACAGGGGGAACGGGGTGGCTACACCTTC.

CDR3 protein: CSASPGGSNEKLFF. CDR3 bases: TGCAGTGCTAGTCCGGGAGGCTCTAATGAAAAACTGTTTTTT. The V gene is TRBV20-1, the J gene TRBJ1-4; the D is unclear. The V end was cut by 3 bases, the J end by 3 bases, with 11 bases between. CDR3 size: 14 residues. The germline gives CDR1 DFQATT, CDR2 SNEGSKA (reference sequence).

The table lists this clone with a count of one. This chain connects TRBV6-6 to TRBJ2-2; 8 positions agree with TRBD1. V lost 2 bases, J lost 7 bases, and 6 bases stayed unmatched. The CDR3 length is 15 residues. Germline lookup yields CDR1 MNHNY and CDR2 SVGAGI (reference sequence). The CDR3 region is CASSYRYRGDGELFF. The CDR3 DNA is TGTGCCAGCAGTTACCGGTACAGGGGGGACGGGGAGCTGTTTTTT.

The genes are TRBV2 and TRBJ1-2, with a possible D match to TRBD1 (6 bases). Germline V lookup: CDR1 SNHLY, CDR2 FYNNEI. The CDR3 runs 14 residues. V shed 6 bases and J shed 2 bases, with 13 bases lying between them. CDR3 loop: CASRPRGWNYGYTF. The DNA of the CDR3 is TGTGCCAGCAGGCCGAGGGGGTGGAACTATGGCTACACCTTC. Full variable domain (missing parts from reference TRBV2 and TRBJ1-2): EPEVTQTPSHQVTQMGQEVILRCVPISNHLYFYWYRQILGQKVEFLVSFYNNEISEKSEIFDDQFSVERPDGSNFTLKIRSTKLEDSAMYFCASRPRGWNYGYTFGSGTRLTVV.

The rearrangement joins TRBV5-4 to TRBJ2-7; TRBD1 might be the D (5 bases). The CDR3 is 15 residues long. V was clipped by 4 bases and J by 2 bases, with 16 bases between them. The germline V gene has CDR1 SGHNT and CDR2 YYREEE (reference sequence). The CDR3 spells CASSVADSWAYEQYF. In DNA, the CDR3 is TGTGCCAGCAGCGTGGCCGACAGTTGGGCCTACGAGCAGTACTTC. Full variable domain (remainder filled in from reference TRBV5-4 and TRBJ2-7): ETGVTQSPTHLIKTRGQQVTLRCSSQSGHNTVSWYQQALGQGPQFIFQYYREEENGRGNFPPRFSGLQFPNYSSELNVNALELDDSALYLCASSVADSWAYEQYFGPGTRLTVT.

The V gene is TRBV13, the J gene TRBJ1-5; no definite D call. This CDR3 comprises 12 residues. Per the germline V gene, CDR1 is PRHDT and CDR2 is FYEKMQ (reference sequence). Trimming shortened V by 3 bases and J by 5 bases, and 5 bases separated the two germline ends. This CDR3 reads CASSFGDQPQHF. The CDR3 region has the DNA TGTGCCAGCAGCTTTGGAGATCAGCCCCAGCATTTT.

In its sample, this clone was seen a few times. V gene TRBV7-3 combines with J gene TRBJ2-3, with D tentatively TRBD1 (6 bases). Deletions cut 6 bases from V and 0 bases from J, with 7 bases between. Germline CDR1 SGHTA, CDR2 FQGTGA. The CDR3 loop spans 13 amino acids. CDR3 amino acids: CASRRGSTDTQYF. The CDR3 DNA reads as TGTGCCAGCAGGAGGGGGAGCACAGATACGCAGTATTTT.

The CDR3 nucleotides are TGTGCCAGCAGCTTAGGAGGGGGAGTCGCAACGGCCCTCCACTTT. It codes for CASSLGGGVATALHF. The chain carries TRBV7-9 and TRBJ1-6; D is perhaps TRBD1 (6 bases). The V gene lost 1 base and the J gene lost 14 bases, with 18 bases spanning the gap. The CDR3 length is 15 residues. Germline CDR1 reads SEHNR; CDR2 reads FQNEAQ (reference sequence). Based on the CDR3 plus reference TRBV7-9 and TRBJ1-6, the full variable domain is DTGVSQNPRHKITKRGQNVTFRCDPISEHNRLYWYRQTLGQGPEFLTYFQNEAQLEKSRLLSDRFSAERPKGSFSTLEIQRTEQGDSAMYLCASSLGGGVATALHFGNGTRLTVT.

The rearrangement uses TRBV6-1 and TRBJ1-5; no clear D. The CDR3 runs to 16 residues. From germline, CDR1 is MNHNS and CDR2 SASEGT. Between the trimmed V and J ends, which lost 4 bases and 0 bases, there was a span of 13 bases. The CDR3 here is CASSALGRGSNQPQHF. CDR3 coding DNA: TGTGCCAGCAGTGCACTGGGGAGAGGTAGCAATCAGCCCCAGCATTTT.

This clone has just one count. The genes are TRBV7-9 and TRBJ2-3, with 7 positions matching TRBD2. Per the germline V gene, CDR1 is SEHNR and CDR2 is FQNEAQ (reference sequence). The CDR3 is made up of 17 amino acids. Trimming removed 5 bases from V and 3 bases from J; junction bases left unmatched: 14. CDR3 sequence: CASSPTGGILRTDTQYF. The CDR3 nucleotides are TGTGCCAGCAGCCCGACCGGGGGGATTTTGCGGACAGATACGCAGTATTTT. Based on the CDR3 plus reference TRBV7-9 and TRBJ2-3, the full variable domain is DTGVSQNPRHKITKRGQNVTFRCDPISEHNRLYWYRQTLGQGPEFLTYFQNEAQLEKSRLLSDRFSAERPKGSFSTLEIQRTEQGDSAMYLCASSPTGGILRTDTQYFGPGTRLTVL.

A note on this clone: Within the sample, other DNA sequences also encode this same CDR3. The rearrangement links TRBV5-1 to TRBJ2-5, with TRBD1 matching over 8 bases. Germline V gives CDR1 SGHRS, CDR2 YFSETQ. The ends lost 0 bases at V and 4 bases at J; junction bases unmatched: 5. The CDR3 is 15 amino acids. The CDR3 DNA follows: TGCGCCAGCAGCTTGGGGACAGGGAGAGGAGAGACCCAGTACTTC. As protein: CASSLGTGRGETQYF.